These T cell receptor beta chains were read from a single sample in a study of cytomegalovirus exposure and HLA in healthy donors. Here immunoSEQ multiplex PCR was the method, and the copy in TCRdb shows in-frame clones only, minus some. This repertoire shows more than 100,000 clones, roughly 80% found once; its top ten account for about 3%. Sample: PBMCs. The origin of the receptors is a woman aged 40 to 50 in good health and CMV-seropositive. CDR3s include the opening cysteine and the closing phenylalanine or tryptophan. D genes are given only for firm matches. Clone sizes are given selectively: once, few, many, or a class where the clone is expanded.

d_gene	abundance	len	j_gene	v_gene	CDR3aa	CDR3nt
TRBD2	-	15	TRBJ2-5	TRBV5-6	CASSFQRGGRETQYF	TGTGCCAGCAGCTTCCAGCGGGGGGGCCGAGAGACCCAGTACTTC
TRBD2	-	14	TRBJ2-3	TRBV29-1	CSVDLAGVQDTQYF	TGCAGCGTTGATCTAGCGGGAGTACAAGATACGCAGTATTTT
-	-	15	TRBJ2-7	TRBV6-1	CASSEDGDQGFEQYF	TGTGCCAGCAGTGAAGATGGGGACCAGGGGTTCGAGCAGTACTTC
-	-	14	TRBJ1-2	TRBV19	CASSKGRQTGGYTF	TGTGCCAGTAGCAAAGGGCGACAGACTGGTGGCTACACCTTC
TRBD1	few	13	TRBJ1-1	TRBV6-1	CASSRQGSPEAFF	TGTGCCAGCAGCCGACAGGGGAGTCCTGAAGCTTTCTTT
-	-	11	TRBJ1-6	TRBV2	CASSPRAPLHF	TGTGCCAGCAGCCCACGAGCGCCCCTCCACTTT
TRBD1	-	16	TRBJ2-7	TRBV7-9	CASSPRGTGESYEQYF	TGTGCCAGCAGCCCCCGCGGGACAGGGGAGTCCTACGAGCAGTACTTC
-	-	15	TRBJ1-6	TRBV5-1	CASSLEGGGNSPLHF	TGCGCCAGCAGCTTGGAAGGGGGGGGGAATTCACCCCTCCACTTT
TRBD1	-	14	TRBJ2-7	TRBV5-1	CASSLGQGVYEQYF	TGCGCCAGCAGCTTGGGACAGGGGGTTTACGAGCAGTACTTC
-	-	14	TRBJ1-1	TRBV15	CATSRDRESTEAFF	TGTGCCACCAGCAGAGACCGAGAAAGCACTGAAGCTTTCTTT
-	-	13	TRBJ1-2	TRBV5-8	CASSSDRSYGYTF	TGTGCCAGCAGCTCGGACAGATCCTATGGCTACACCTTC
TRBD1	few	16	TRBJ1-2	TRBV4-1	CASSRGDPGGGYGYTF	TGCGCCAGCAGCCGCGGGGATCCAGGGGGTGGGTATGGCTACACCTTC
-	-	16	TRBJ2-3	TRBV5-1	CASSFITSPSTDTQYF	TGCGCCAGCAGCTTCATAACTAGCCCTAGCACAGATACGCAGTATTTT
-	-	16	TRBJ2-5	TRBV5-1	CASSLGGGLGQETQYF	TGCGCCAGCAGCTTGGGGGGAGGCTTGGGTCAAGAGACCCAGTACTTC
-	-	15	TRBJ2-1	TRBV29-1	CSAQLAQLSRYEQFF	TGCAGCGCCCAGTTAGCCCAACTCAGCAGATATGAGCAGTTCTTC
-	-	16	TRBJ1-3	TRBV7-9	CASSSPYQGGGNTIYF	TGTGCCAGCAGCTCCCCCTACCAGGGTGGCGGAAACACCATATATTTT
TRBD1	-	14	TRBJ2-1	TRBV5-4	CASSANNRGNEQFF	TGTGCCAGCAGCGCAAATAACAGGGGCAATGAGCAGTTCTTC
TRBD1	-	14	TRBJ2-7	TRBV2	CASRGQGGTYEQYF	TGTGCCAGCCGGGGACAGGGGGGGACCTACGAGCAGTACTTC
TRBD1	-	15	TRBJ1-2	TRBV5-1	CASSLSGRGLSGYTF	TGCGCCAGCAGCTTGTCGGGCAGGGGGTTGAGTGGCTACACCTTC
-	-	13	TRBJ2-2	TRBV7-7	CASSLDNPGELFF	TGTGCTAGCAGCTTAGACAACCCCGGGGAGCTGTTTTTT
TRBD2	-	15	TRBJ2-1	TRBV5-4	CASSLELAGYNEQFF	TGTGCCAGCAGCTTGGAACTAGCGGGCTACAATGAGCAGTTCTTC
-	-	13	TRBJ1-2	TRBV18	CASSPGQQHGYTF	TGTGCCAGCTCACCCGGACAGCAGCATGGCTACACCTTC
-	-	14	TRBJ2-3	TRBV30	CAWSPGQIPFTQYF	TGTGCCTGGAGTCCTGGACAAATCCCCTTTACGCAGTATTTT
-	-	13	TRBJ2-5	TRBV4-2	CASSQDHLETQYF	TGTGCCAGCAGCCAAGATCATTTGGAGACCCAGTACTTC